This is a list of T cell receptor beta chains from one sample in a study of blood T cells in healthy people across ages. TCRdb processed the 5' RACE reads anew with MiXCR; each CDR3 protein has one entry. Here the sample spans hundreds of thousands of distinct CDR3 sequences, 24% being singletons. These same records also appear under a second study, on T cells of mothers and their children.

Material for sequencing was blood. These receptors were collected from a boy between 5 and 17 years old in good health. CDR3s include the opening cysteine and the closing phenylalanine or tryptophan. D genes are given only for firm matches. Size values are once, few and many counts, or a class for expanded clones, and some rows have none.

TGCAGCGTTGACGTGGGGTCCGGCACTGAAGCTTTCTTT	CSVDVGSGTEAFF	TRBJ1-1	TRBV29-1	few	.
TGTGCCAGCAGTTTATACGGCACTGCGAACACCGGGGAGCTGTTTTTT	CASSLYGTANTGELFF	TRBJ2-2	TRBV28	few	.
TGTGCCAGCAGCTTGGATCAGGGGCGGAGTGGCTACACCTTC	CASSLDQGRSGYTF	TRBJ1-2	TRBV7-2	.	.
TGTGCCAGCAGCTTAACCCAGACTAGAGGCCTGTACAATGAGCAGTTCTTC	CASSLTQTRGLYNEQFF	TRBJ2-1	TRBV7-2	few	.
TGTGCCAGCAGGGGCTTAGCGGGAGCATTGGCGAATGAGCAGTTCTTC	CASRGLAGALANEQFF	TRBJ2-1	TRBV6-2/TRBV6-3	.	TRBD2
TGTGCCAGCTCACTACTAGCGGGGGCCTACAATGAGCAGTTCTTC	CASSLLAGAYNEQFF	TRBJ2-1	TRBV7-9	many	TRBD2
TGTGCCAGCAGCTCCCCGGGACAGTTTGGATTTGGAGCTTTCTTT	CASSSPGQFGFGAFF	TRBJ1-1	TRBV7-2	.	TRBD1
TGCAGTGCTAAGTTAGCGGGACCGGGGGACATTCAGTACTTC	CSAKLAGPGDIQYF	TRBJ2-4	TRBV20-1	once	TRBD2
TGTGCCAGCAGTTCCCATTGGTCAGGGGAGCAAGAGACCCAGTACTTC	CASSSHWSGEQETQYF	TRBJ2-5	TRBV28	.	.
TGTGCCAGCAGCCCTATTGGCGGGAGGGGAACCGAGACCCAGTACTTC	CASSPIGGRGTETQYF	TRBJ2-5	TRBV25-1	.	TRBD2
TGCGCCAGCAGCTTACCCGGGGCAGCGGGCAATGAGCAGTTCTTC	CASSLPGAAGNEQFF	TRBJ2-1	TRBV5-1	.	.
TGTGCCAGCAGTTACTCTGGCGGACAGTATAGCAATCAGCCCCAGCATTTT	CASSYSGGQYSNQPQHF	TRBJ1-5	TRBV6-5	few	.
TGCGCCAGCAGCCAAGAGTGGGGACTGAACTATGGCTACACCTTC	CASSQEWGLNYGYTF	TRBJ1-2	TRBV4-3	.	.
TGTGCCAGCAGCTTAGGGTTCGGGGGGATCGCAGACGAGCAGTACTTC	CASSLGFGGIADEQYF	TRBJ2-7	TRBV7-9	.	TRBD2
TGCGCCAGCAGCCAAGATACGGAGGGGTACACAGATACGCAGTATTTT	CASSQDTEGYTDTQYF	TRBJ2-3	TRBV4-3	few	.
TGTGCCGGTGGGGGCGGTGGCAATCAGCCCCAGCATTTT	CAGGGGGNQPQHF	TRBJ1-5	TRBV28	.	.
TGTGCCAGCAGCCTACCGGGACAGGGACGGAACACCATGTATTTT	CASSLPGQGRNTMYF	TRBJ1-3	TRBV11-2	.	TRBD1
TGTGCCAGCAGCTTAAGGTCTAGCGGGATCTGGGTCCCGCTCGAGCAGTACTTC	CASSLRSSGIWVPLEQYF	TRBJ2-7	TRBV7-9	few	TRBD2
TGTGCCACCAGCAGAGATCACCCGCCGAAGACCCAGTACTTC	CATSRDHPPKTQYF	TRBJ2-5	TRBV15	few	.
TGCGCCAGCGGACAGGGGCACACAGATACGCAGTATTTT	CASGQGHTDTQYF	TRBJ2-3	TRBV5-1	.	TRBD1